This T cell receptor beta chain was recovered during a study of T-cell memory formation after mild COVID-19. A single record per CDR3 protein comes from TCRdb applying MiXCR to the 5' RACE reads. There are 40,000 to 55,000 distinct CDR3 sequences in the sample; less than 15% occur only once, and around 25% lies in the top ten. This clonotype was observed a few times. From germline, CDR1 is MNHNY and CDR2 SVGAGI (reference sequence). The CDR3 runs 15 residues. The V end was cut by 8 bases, the J end by 10 bases, with 21 bases between. This sequence was found in a man younger than 35 who had mild COVID-19 (a few samples of this study predate the infection). Cell type and time point are not known. The sequencing input was PBMCs or a T cell subset sorted from them (not recorded which). The genes are TRBV6-6 and TRBJ1-6; D is perhaps TRBD1 (5 bases). The DNA for the CDR3 is TGTGCCAGCGCCCACTTGTTGGGGGGGAGGTCACCCCTCCACTTT. Protein: CASAHLLGGRSPLHF.